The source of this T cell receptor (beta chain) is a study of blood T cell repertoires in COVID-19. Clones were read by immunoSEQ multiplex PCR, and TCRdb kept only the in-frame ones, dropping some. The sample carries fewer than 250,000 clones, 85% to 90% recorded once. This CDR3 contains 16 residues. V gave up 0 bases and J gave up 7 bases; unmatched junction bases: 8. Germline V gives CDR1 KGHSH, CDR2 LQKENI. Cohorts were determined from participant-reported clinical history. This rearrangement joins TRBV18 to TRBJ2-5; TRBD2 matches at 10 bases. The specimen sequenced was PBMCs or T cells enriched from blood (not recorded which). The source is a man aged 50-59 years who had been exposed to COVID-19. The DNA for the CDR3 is TGTGCCAGCTCACCACCGAGCGGGAGGGCCGAGGGGACCCAGTACTTC. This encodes CASSPPSGRAEGTQYF.